This T cell receptor (gamma chain) was captured by sequencing in a study of in vitro expanded adult blood gammadelta T cells (dated by TCRdb to about 2020). Looking at the study overall: Sort purities ranging from approximately 95% to 100% Vgamma9Vdelta2 cells among T cells were obtained. Cells from each donor were stimulated separately with HMBPP, zoledronate or AbnobaViscum P, and the TRG and TRD CDR3 repertoires were sequenced for each condition. The study compared the TCR repertoire of Vgamma9Vdelta2 T cells expanded in vitro with a mistletoe-extract drug against those expanded with HMBPP or zoledronate. The TCR repertoire analysis included three subjects.

By sample share, this clone is large (0.1 to 1%). There is no known antigen for this receptor. A junction boundary mismatches the germline segment, possibly from a read error. This specimen's treatment or condition label, interpreted: AbnobaViscum Pini, a non-fermented European mistletoe (Viscum album, pine host) extract drug, around 970 ug/mL. After expansion, live CD3+ TCRgammadelta+ Vgamma9+ Vdelta2+ T cells were FACS-sorted on a FACS Aria III. Before expansion, PBMC received a one-day pulse of approximately 960 ug/mL AbnobaViscum P and were then washed three times. Expansion of the cultures lasted around 15 days, and IL-2 was replenished every 3 to 4 days. Following the one-day stimulant pulse, cells were washed three times and were subsequently cultured in medium containing roughly 100 U/mL IL-2. Before culture, peripheral blood mononuclear cells were isolated by Lymphoprep gradient centrifugation and frozen in liquid nitrogen.

Libraries came from 5' RACE. For each sample, RNA was extracted from some 9,200 sorted cells with the RNeasy Micro Kit. Libraries were prepared using template-switch reverse transcription and then PCR amplification of the CDR3gamma and CDR3delta regions. Sequencing of the amplicons was done on an Illumina MiSeq with the V2 300 kit, which yielded 150 bp paired-end reads. On the study's bioinformatics: Read quality was checked with FastQC version 0.11.8. CDR3 sequences were built by aligning reads to GenBank TRG or TRD reference genes using MiXCR version 3.0.3. Apart from TRDD assembly using 3 rather than 5 consecutive nucleotides, MiXCR was run with default parameters. VDJtools version 1.2.1 with default settings was used for the repertoire analyses, which included normalized Shannon-Wiener diversity, clonotype tracking and multidimensional scaling. CDR3 sequences that were out-of-frame or contained stop codons were left out of the analysis. In TCRdb, clones were called once more from the public reads by CATT, and rows of identical DNA were later combined. The V and J calls and clone size are TCRdb's, not the authors'. Counted in this sample were around 230 gamma-chain clones; roughly 7.5% of them appeared once. The ten most abundant clones make up around 29% of the sample.

Points the paper makes about the study in general: The TRDV2 repertoire shared between treatments was found to be private to each donor, and TRD repertoires were clustered by subject rather than by stimulant in multidimensional scaling. CDR3 length, diversity and J usage of AbnobaViscum P-expanded Vgamma9Vdelta2 repertoires were found to be similar to those of HMBPP- and zoledronate-expanded repertoires, which suggested a polyclonal response. Top TRGV9 CDR3 clonotypes were largely public, being shared across donors and across all three stimulation conditions. All repertoires were derived from in vitro expanded cultures of healthy donor cells rather than from mistletoe-treated patients.

The CDR3 holds 10 amino acids from the cysteine to the phenylalanine. The only DNA kept is the CDR3, 30 bases in frame from the first base. Based on the germline V gene, the CDR1 and CDR2 sequences are VENAVY and YDSYNSRV. The clonotype was recovered from an adult in good health. The sequences come from gamma-delta T cells from peripheral blood expanded in culture, collected from an in vitro culture stimulated with Abnoba P. The rearranged segments are TRGV8 and TRGJP1. The CDR3 protein is CATIGWFKIF. The DNA is TGTGCCACCATTGGTTGGTTCAAGATATTT.